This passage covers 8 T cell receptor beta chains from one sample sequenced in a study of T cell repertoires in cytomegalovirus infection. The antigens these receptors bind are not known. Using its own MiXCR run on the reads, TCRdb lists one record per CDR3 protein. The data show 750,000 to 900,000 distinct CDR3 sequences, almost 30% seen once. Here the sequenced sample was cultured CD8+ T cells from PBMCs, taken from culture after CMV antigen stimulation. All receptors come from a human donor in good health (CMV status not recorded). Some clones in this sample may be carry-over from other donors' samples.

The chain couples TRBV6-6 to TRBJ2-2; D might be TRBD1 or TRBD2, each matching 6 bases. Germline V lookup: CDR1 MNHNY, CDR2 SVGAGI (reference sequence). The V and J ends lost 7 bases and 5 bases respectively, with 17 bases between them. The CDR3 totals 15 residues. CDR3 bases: TGTGCCAGCACCAACCTTCGGGGGCTAACCGGGGAGCTGTTTTTT. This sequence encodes CASTNLRGLTGELFF.

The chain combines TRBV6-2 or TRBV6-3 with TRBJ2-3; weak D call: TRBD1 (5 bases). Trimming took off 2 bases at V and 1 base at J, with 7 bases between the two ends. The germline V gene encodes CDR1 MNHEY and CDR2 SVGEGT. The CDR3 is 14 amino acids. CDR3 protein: CASSYARGTDTQYF. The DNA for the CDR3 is TGTGCCAGCAGTTACGCCAGGGGCACAGATACGCAGTATTTT.

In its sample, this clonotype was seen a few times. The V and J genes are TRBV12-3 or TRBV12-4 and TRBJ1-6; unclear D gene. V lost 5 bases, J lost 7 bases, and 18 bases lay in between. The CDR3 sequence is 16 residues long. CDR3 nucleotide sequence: TGTGCCAGCAGTGCTACCTTGACTGAACTAAATTCACCCCTCCACTTT. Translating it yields CASSATLTELNSPLHF.

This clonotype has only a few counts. CDR3 loop: CASSRMGGEQYF. CDR3 DNA: TGTGCCAGCAGCAGAATGGGGGGCGAGCAGTACTTC. V gene TRBV7-6 combines with J gene TRBJ2-7, with D perhaps TRBD2 (6 bases). There are 12 residues in the CDR3. Germline V CDR1 and CDR2: SGHVS, FNYEAQ. Trimming removed 5 bases at V and 6 bases at J, with 11 bases between.

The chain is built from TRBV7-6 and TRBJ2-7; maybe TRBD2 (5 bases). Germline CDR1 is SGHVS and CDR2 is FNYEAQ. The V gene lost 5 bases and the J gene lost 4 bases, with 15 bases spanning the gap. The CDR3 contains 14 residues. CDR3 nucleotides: TGTGCCAGCAGCCCGACTACTTCCCTTTACGAGCAGTACTTC. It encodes CASSPTTSLYEQYF.

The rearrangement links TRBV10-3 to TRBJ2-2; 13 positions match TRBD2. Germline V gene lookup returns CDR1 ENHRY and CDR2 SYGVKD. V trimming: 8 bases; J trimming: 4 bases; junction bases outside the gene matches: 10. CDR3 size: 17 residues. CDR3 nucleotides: TGTGCCATCGGCGGACTAGCGGGGGACCGAGGCACCGGGGAGCTGTTTTTT. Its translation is CAIGGLAGDRGTGELFF.

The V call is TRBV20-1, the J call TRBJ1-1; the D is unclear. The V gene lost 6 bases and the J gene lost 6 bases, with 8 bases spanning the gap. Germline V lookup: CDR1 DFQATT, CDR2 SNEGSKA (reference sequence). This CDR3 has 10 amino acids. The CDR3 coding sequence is TGCAGTGCCCTAGACCCTGAAGCTTTCTTT. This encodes CSALDPEAFF.

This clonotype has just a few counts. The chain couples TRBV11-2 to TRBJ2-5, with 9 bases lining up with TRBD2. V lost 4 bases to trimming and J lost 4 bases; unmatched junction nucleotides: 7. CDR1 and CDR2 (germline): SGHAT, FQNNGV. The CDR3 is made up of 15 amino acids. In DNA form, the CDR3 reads TGTGCCAGCAGCTGGGGAGCGGGGGGTCTAGAGACCCAGTACTTC. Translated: CASSWGAGGLETQYF.